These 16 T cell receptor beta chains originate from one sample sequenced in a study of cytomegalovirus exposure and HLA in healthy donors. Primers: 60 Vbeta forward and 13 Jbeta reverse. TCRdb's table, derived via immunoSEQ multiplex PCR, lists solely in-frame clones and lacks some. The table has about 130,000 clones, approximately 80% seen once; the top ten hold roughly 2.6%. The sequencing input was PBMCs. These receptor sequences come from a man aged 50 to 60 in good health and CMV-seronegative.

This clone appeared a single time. CDR3 bases: TGTGCCTGGAGTGTAGGGAGCGCGAACACTGAAGCTTTCTTT. Translated: CAWSVGSANTEAFF. The gene calls are TRBV30 and TRBJ1-1; D gene unclear. The V and J ends lost 0 bases and 1 base respectively, with 9 bases between them. Germline V gives CDR1 GTSNPN, CDR2 SVGIG (reference sequence). The CDR3 totals 14 residues.

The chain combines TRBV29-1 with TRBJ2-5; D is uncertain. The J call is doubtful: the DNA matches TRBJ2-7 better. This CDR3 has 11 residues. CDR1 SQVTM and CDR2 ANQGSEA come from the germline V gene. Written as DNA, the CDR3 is TGCAGCGTGCCTGGAGCCTACGAGCAGTACTTC. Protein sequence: CSVPGAYEQYF.

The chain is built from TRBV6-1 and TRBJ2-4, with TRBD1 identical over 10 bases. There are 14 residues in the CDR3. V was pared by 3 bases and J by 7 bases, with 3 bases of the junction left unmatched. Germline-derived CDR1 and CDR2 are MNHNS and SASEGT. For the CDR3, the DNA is TGTGCCAGCAGTGAGAGGGACAGGGGTAACATTCAGTACTTC. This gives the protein CASSERDRGNIQYF.

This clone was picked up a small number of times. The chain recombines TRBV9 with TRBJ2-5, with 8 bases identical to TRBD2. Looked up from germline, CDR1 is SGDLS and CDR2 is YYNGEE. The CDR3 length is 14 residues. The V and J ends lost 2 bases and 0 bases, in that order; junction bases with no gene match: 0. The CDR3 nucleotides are TGTGCCAGCAGCGTTAGCGGGGACCAAGAGACCCAGTACTTC. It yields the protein CASSVSGDQETQYF.

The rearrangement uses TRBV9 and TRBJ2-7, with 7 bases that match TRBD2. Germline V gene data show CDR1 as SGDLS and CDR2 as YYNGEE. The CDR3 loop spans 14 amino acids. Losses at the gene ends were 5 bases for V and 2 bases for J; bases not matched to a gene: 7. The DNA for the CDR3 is TGTGCCAGCAGTGAAGGACTAGGCACCTACGAGCAGTACTTC. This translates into CASSEGLGTYEQYF.

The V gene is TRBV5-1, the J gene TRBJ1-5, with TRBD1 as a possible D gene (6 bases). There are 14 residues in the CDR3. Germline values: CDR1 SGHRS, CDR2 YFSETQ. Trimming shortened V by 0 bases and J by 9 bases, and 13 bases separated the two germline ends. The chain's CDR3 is CASSLEAGHSPQHF. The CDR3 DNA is TGCGCCAGCAGCTTGGAAGCGGGACACTCGCCCCAGCATTTT.

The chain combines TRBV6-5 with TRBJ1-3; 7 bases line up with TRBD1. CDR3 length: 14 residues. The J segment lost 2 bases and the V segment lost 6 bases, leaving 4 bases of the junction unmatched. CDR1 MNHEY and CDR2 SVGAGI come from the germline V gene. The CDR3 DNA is TGTGCCAGCAGAAGGACAGGAACTGGAAACACCATATATTTT. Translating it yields CASRRTGTGNTIYF.

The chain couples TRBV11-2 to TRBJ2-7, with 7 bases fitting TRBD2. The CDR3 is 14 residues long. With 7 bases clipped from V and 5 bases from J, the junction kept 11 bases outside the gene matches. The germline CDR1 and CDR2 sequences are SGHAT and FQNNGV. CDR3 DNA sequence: TGTGCCAGCACCCAAGGAGGGGAGGGCGACGAGCAGTACTTC. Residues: CASTQGGEGDEQYF.

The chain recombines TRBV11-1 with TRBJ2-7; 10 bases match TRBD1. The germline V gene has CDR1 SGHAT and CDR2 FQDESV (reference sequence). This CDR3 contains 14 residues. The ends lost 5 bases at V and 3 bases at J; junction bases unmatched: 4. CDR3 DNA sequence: TGTGCCAGCAGCCTAGGACAGGGGGTCTACGAGCAGTACTTC. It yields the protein CASSLGQGVYEQYF.

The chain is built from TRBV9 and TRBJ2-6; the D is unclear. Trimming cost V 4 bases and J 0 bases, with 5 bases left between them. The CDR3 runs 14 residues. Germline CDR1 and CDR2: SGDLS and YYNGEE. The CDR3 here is CASSPLSGANVLTF. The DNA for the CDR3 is TGTGCCAGCAGCCCTCTCTCTGGGGCCAACGTCCTGACTTTC. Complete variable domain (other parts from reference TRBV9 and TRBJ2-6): DSGVTQTPKHLITATGQRVTLRCSPRSGDLSVYWYQQSLDQGLQFLIQYYNGEERAKGNILERFSAQQFPDLHSELNLSSLELGDSALYFCASSPLSGANVLTFGAGSRLTVL.

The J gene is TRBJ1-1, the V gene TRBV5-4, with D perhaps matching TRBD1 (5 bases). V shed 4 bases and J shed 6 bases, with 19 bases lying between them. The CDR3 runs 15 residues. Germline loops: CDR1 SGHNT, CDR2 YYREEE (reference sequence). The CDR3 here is CASSKADSRVSEAFF. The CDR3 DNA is TGTGCCAGCAGCAAGGCCGACAGTAGGGTTTCTGAAGCTTTCTTT. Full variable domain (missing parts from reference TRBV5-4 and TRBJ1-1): ETGVTQSPTHLIKTRGQQVTLRCSSQSGHNTVSWYQQALGQGPQFIFQYYREEENGRGNFPPRFSGLQFPNYSSELNVNALELDDSALYLCASSKADSRVSEAFFGQGTRLTVV.

CDR3 DNA: TGTGCCAGCAGCGCGGGTTCGAAGGACTCCGGGGAGCTGTTTTTT. This encodes CASSAGSKDSGELFF. This chain connects TRBV7-9 to TRBJ2-2, with D possibly being TRBD2 (5 bases). The CDR3 sequence is 15 residues long. Germline CDR1 SEHNR, CDR2 FQNEAQ (reference sequence). Trimming left V 5 bases short and J 6 bases short, with 16 bases between.

CDR3 in DNA: TGTGCCAGCAGTTTAGCAGAGGGTGAGCAGTTCTTC. This encodes CASSLAEGEQFF. J is TRBJ2-1 and V is TRBV27; perhaps TRBD2 as D (5 bases). The CDR3 loop spans 12 amino acids. Germline values: CDR1 MNHEY, CDR2 SMNVEV (reference sequence). V lost 2 bases to trimming and J lost 9 bases, with 8 bases between them.

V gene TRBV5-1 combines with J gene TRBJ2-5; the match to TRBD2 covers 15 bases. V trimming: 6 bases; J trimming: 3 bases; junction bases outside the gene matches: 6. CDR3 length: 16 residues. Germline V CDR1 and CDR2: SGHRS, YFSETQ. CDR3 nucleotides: TGCGCCAGCAACCAAGGGACTAGCGGGGGGAAAGAGACCCAGTACTTC. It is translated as CASNQGTSGGKETQYF. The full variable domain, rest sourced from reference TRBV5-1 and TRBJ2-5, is KAGVTQTPRYLIKTRGQQVTLSCSPISGHRSVSWYQQTPGQGLQFLFEYFSETQRNKGNFPGRFSGRQFSNSRSEMNVSTLELGDSALYLCASNQGTSGGKETQYFGPGTRLLVL.

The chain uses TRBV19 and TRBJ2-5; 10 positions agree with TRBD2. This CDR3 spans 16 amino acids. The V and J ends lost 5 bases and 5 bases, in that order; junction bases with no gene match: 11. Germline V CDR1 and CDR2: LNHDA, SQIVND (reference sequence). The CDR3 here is CASSPERGGRRETQYF. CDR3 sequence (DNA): TGTGCCAGTAGTCCGGAGCGGGGGGGCCGGAGGGAGACCCAGTACTTC.

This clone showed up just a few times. The CDR3 spells CASSPSPTDNEQFF. The DNA for the CDR3 is TGCGCCAGCAGCCCGTCCCCTACCGACAATGAGCAGTTCTTC. V is TRBV4-1 and J is TRBJ2-1; D uncertain. V lost 4 bases, J lost 5 bases, and 12 bases lay in between. CDR1 is MGHRA, CDR2 YSYEKL, per germline. There are 14 residues in the CDR3.